This passage covers 30 T cell receptor beta chains from one sample sequenced in a study of blood T cell repertoires in COVID-19. Method: immunoSEQ multiplex PCR; TCRdb's copy keeps in-frame clones and lacks some. Seen here are roughly 350,000 clones, around 87% observed once, and the top ten hold roughly 6%. Sequencing was performed on peripheral blood. The receptors originated from a woman aged 45-59 years with COVID-19, enrolled during active disease.

The V gene is TRBV19, the J gene TRBJ1-6, with unresolved D. CDR3 length: 13 amino acids. Germline V gives CDR1 LNHDA, CDR2 SQIVND (reference sequence). Trimming cost V 3 bases and J 10 bases, with 10 bases left between them. The CDR3 DNA follows: TGTGCCAGTAGTATGCAAAGAGCCTCACCCCTCCACTTT. Its protein product is CASSMQRASPLHF.

Of note for this clone: The sample has other DNA sequences that encode this CDR3 too. The chain is built from TRBV5-8 and TRBJ1-2; the match to TRBD1 covers 10 bases. With 4 bases clipped from V and 3 bases from J, the junction kept 3 bases outside the gene matches. The CDR3 is made up of 14 amino acids. The germline V gene has CDR1 SGHTS and CDR2 YDEGEE. CDR3 coding DNA: TGTGCCAGCAGCCGGGACAGGGGATACTATGGCTACACCTTC. As protein: CASSRDRGYYGYTF.

The chain carries TRBV7-9 and TRBJ1-3; 7 nucleotides match TRBD1. The V gene's germline CDR1 is SEHNR and CDR2 FQNEAQ (reference sequence). Trimming cost V 5 bases and J 8 bases; bases outside gene matches: 6. This CDR3 spans 13 amino acids. The CDR3 spells CASSADRVDTIYF. CDR3 nucleotides: TGTGCCAGCAGCGCCGACAGGGTAGACACCATATATTTT. The full variable domain, rest sourced from reference TRBV7-9 and TRBJ1-3, is DTGVSQNPRHKITKRGQNVTFRCDPISEHNRLYWYRQTLGQGPEFLTYFQNEAQLEKSRLLSDRFSAERPKGSFSTLEIQRTEQGDSAMYLCASSADRVDTIYFGEGSWLTVV.

The chain uses TRBV19 and TRBJ2-6, with D possibly being TRBD1 (6 bases). V lost 4 bases to trimming and J lost 1 base, with 17 bases between them. Germline V CDR1 and CDR2: LNHDA, SQIVND (reference sequence). The CDR3 has 18 amino acids. The DNA of the CDR3 is TGTGCCAGTAGTACCAGGGGACATTTTTCATCTGGGGCCAACGTCCTGACTTTC. This encodes CASSTRGHFSSGANVLTF.

V gene TRBV3-1 (or the pseudogene TRBV3-2) combines with J gene TRBJ2-5, with 9 bases lining up with TRBD1. Germline V gene sequence: CDR1 LGHDT, CDR2 YNNKEL (reference sequence). The CDR3 spans 17 residues. J was trimmed by 4 bases and V by 1 base; bases with no gene match: 10. CDR3 sequence: CASSQVSGTGLGETQYF. The DNA for the CDR3 is TGTGCCAGCAGCCAAGTTTCCGGGACAGGGTTGGGAGAGACCCAGTACTTC.

The chain joins TRBV24-1 to TRBJ2-1, with 7 bases aligning to TRBD1. V lost 7 bases, J lost 1 base, and 6 bases stayed unmatched. Germline CDR1 is KGHDR and CDR2 is SFDVKD. The CDR3 is made up of 15 amino acids. CDR3 protein: CATSAPGQSYNEQFF. As DNA, the CDR3 is TGTGCCACCAGCGCCCCGGGACAGTCCTACAATGAGCAGTTCTTC.

V is TRBV19 and J is TRBJ1-5, with 8 nucleotides matching TRBD1. The CDR3 has 14 amino acids. CDR1 is LNHDA, CDR2 SQIVND, per germline (reference sequence). Unmatched junction bases numbered 5, after V lost 3 bases and J lost 7 bases. CDR3 nucleotides: TGTGCCAGTAGTATGGGGACAGGAGGGCAGCCCCAGCATTTT. Its protein product is CASSMGTGGQPQHF.

The table lists this clone with a few counts. The rearrangement uses TRBV9 and TRBJ2-3; D possibly corresponds to TRBD2 (6 bases). V lost 1 base and J lost 3, with 12 bases in between. This CDR3 region has 15 residues. In germline, CDR1 is SGDLS, CDR2 YYNGEE. CDR3 nucleotide sequence: TGTGCCAGCAGCGTACACGGAGGGGAGACAGATACGCAGTATTTT. Translation gives CASSVHGGETDTQYF.

V and J are TRBV29-1 and TRBJ2-2, with TRBD2 identical over 14 bases. The CDR3 runs 16 residues. The junction had 9 bases not matched to a gene; V was cut back by 7 bases and J by 5 bases. Germline V gene sequence: CDR1 SQVTM, CDR2 ANQGSEA. The CDR3 bases are TGCAGCGGCCGTAGACTAGCGGGAGGGGGAACCGGGGAGCTGTTTTTT. This translates into CSGRRLAGGGTGELFF.

This clone was seen a single time. DNA for the CDR3: TGTGCCAGCAGCTTAGGTCAGGTTGGGACCCAGTACTTC. This translates into CASSLGQVGTQYF. The chain combines TRBV7-2 with TRBJ2-5; D remains ambiguous. Trimming stripped 1 base from V and 7 bases from J, with 10 bases between. CDR3 length: 13 residues. Germline CDR1 reads SGHTA; CDR2 reads FQGNSA.

The chain carries TRBV3-1 (or the pseudogene TRBV3-2) and TRBJ2-7, with TRBD2 matching over 7 bases. J gave up 3 bases and V 7 bases, and 9 bases lay outside the gene matches. Germline loops: CDR1 LGHDT, CDR2 YNNKEL (reference sequence). This CDR3 has 14 amino acids. CDR3 nucleotides: TGTGCCAGCACCCTCCAAGCGGGAAACTACGAGCAGTACTTC. It translates to CASTLQAGNYEQYF.

This sequence joins TRBV4-3 and TRBJ1-5; D is undetermined. Between the trimmed V and J ends, which lost 4 bases and 11 bases, there was a span of 15 bases. The CDR3 is made up of 13 amino acids. CDR1 and CDR2 (germline): LGHNA, YSLEER. The CDR3 DNA reads as TGCGCCAGCAGCCTGTCATCGAGTAGTGCCCAGCATTTT. As protein: CASSLSSSSAQHF.

The genes are TRBV6-6 and TRBJ1-4; possibly TRBD1 for D (5 bases). Germline V CDR1 and CDR2: MNHNY, SVGAGI (reference sequence). Trimming stripped 6 bases from V and 8 bases from J, with 19 bases between. The CDR3 is made up of 15 amino acids. The CDR3 reads CASRRQILGGEKLFF. CDR3 in DNA: TGTGCCAGCAGGAGACAGATCCTAGGAGGGGAAAAACTGTTTTTT.

The rearrangement links TRBV4-2 to TRBJ2-2; no clear D. The CDR3 runs 14 residues. V was clipped by 4 bases and J by 5 bases, with 11 bases between them. The germline V gene encodes CDR1 LGHNA and CDR2 YNFKEQ. CDR3 in amino acids: CASSPETGTGELFF. CDR3 nucleotide sequence: TGTGCCAGCAGCCCAGAGACTGGGACCGGGGAGCTGTTTTTT.

DNA of the CDR3: TGTGCCAGCAGCCTCAGAGGTTTGGACAGTGGGGGCTACACCTTC. Protein sequence: CASSLRGLDSGGYTF. V gene TRBV3-1 (or the pseudogene TRBV3-2) combines with J gene TRBJ1-2, with D possibly TRBD1 on 6 matching bases. This CDR3 region has 15 residues. The V end lost 4 bases, the J end lost 8 bases, and 20 bases lay between the germline ends. In germline, CDR1 is LGHDT, CDR2 YNNKEL (reference sequence).

This clone was detected only a few times. The J gene is TRBJ2-1, the V gene TRBV18; TRBD1 matches at 7 bases. CDR1 KGHSH and CDR2 LQKENI come from the germline V gene. V shed 3 bases and J 5 bases; nucleotides not matched to a gene: 7. The CDR3 contains 15 residues. The CDR3 protein is CASSPQQGSDNEQFF. In nucleotides, the CDR3 is TGTGCCAGCTCACCCCAACAGGGGTCAGACAATGAGCAGTTCTTC.

Here the CDR3 reads CASSWGGYGYTF. In DNA, the CDR3 is TGTGCCAGCTCCTGGGGGGGCTATGGCTACACCTTC. The chain has TRBV12-3 or TRBV12-4 and TRBJ1-2; perhaps TRBD1 as D (5 bases). V lost 8 bases and J 4 bases, leaving 11 bases between the germline ends. The CDR3 is 12 residues long.

The rearrangement joins TRBV5-1 to TRBJ2-1, with D perhaps TRBD2 (6 bases). CDR3 size: 14 residues. Germline V lookup: CDR1 SGHRS, CDR2 YFSETQ. Trimming left V 2 bases short and J 9 bases short, with 15 bases between. This chain's CDR3 is CASSLLASLGEQFF. In DNA, the CDR3 is TGCGCCAGCAGCTTACTAGCTTCTCTTGGTGAGCAGTTCTTC.

The gene calls are TRBV27 and TRBJ2-1, with a weak D call TRBD2 (5 bases). This CDR3 region has 15 residues. V lost 3 bases and J 4 bases, leaving 13 bases between the germline ends. Germline V gives CDR1 MNHEY, CDR2 SMNVEV (reference sequence). CDR3 sequence reads: CASSLQADFYNEQFF. For the CDR3, the DNA is TGTGCCAGCAGTTTGCAAGCGGATTTTTACAATGAGCAGTTCTTC.

The V call is TRBV7-9, the J call TRBJ2-1; 7 nucleotides align to TRBD2. Looked up from germline, CDR1 is SEHNR and CDR2 is FQNEAQ (reference sequence). Trimming took 1 base from V and 8 from J; bases not matched to a gene: 11. This CDR3 contains 16 residues. The CDR3 DNA follows: TGTGCCAGCAGCTTAGGTTGGCGGGAGTTGTCCGATGAGCAGTTCTTC. Protein sequence: CASSLGWRELSDEQFF.

The chain carries TRBV2 and TRBJ2-2; a possible D gene is TRBD2 (6 bases). This CDR3 contains 14 residues. Trimming pared 8 bases from V and 1 base from J, leaving 11 bases between. Germline V gives CDR1 SNHLY, CDR2 FYNNEI. The CDR3 reads CASVGLLNTGELFF. In nucleotides, the CDR3 is TGTGCCAGCGTGGGACTCTTGAACACCGGGGAGCTGTTTTTT.

This clone was detected a few times. V is TRBV7-3 and J is TRBJ1-6; D possibly corresponds to TRBD1 (5 bases). Germline V lookup: CDR1 SGHTA, CDR2 FQGTGA. CDR3 length: 13 amino acids. V was cut by 4 bases and J by 6 bases, with 7 bases left in between. The CDR3 region is CASSWGPNSPLHF. The CDR3 DNA sequence: TGTGCCAGCAGCTGGGGCCCTAATTCACCCCTCCACTTT.

The CDR3 protein is CASSPGLALRDNEQFF. CDR3 nucleotides: TGTGCCAGCAGCCCGGGGTTGGCGCTCAGAGACAATGAGCAGTTCTTC. The rearrangement links TRBV5-5 to TRBJ2-1, with D tentatively TRBD2 (5 bases). The CDR3 covers 16 residues. Trimming took 4 bases from V and 5 from J, leaving 19 bases between them. Germline-derived CDR1 and CDR2 are SGHKS and YYEKEE (reference sequence).

This clone was seen only once. The CDR3 DNA reads TGTGCCTGGACCAGTGTACAGGCAGGGGGTAGAGGCGAGCAGTACTTC. This codes for CAWTSVQAGGRGEQYF. The chain joins TRBV30 to TRBJ2-7, with 7 bases identical to TRBD1. Looked up from germline, CDR1 is GTSNPN and CDR2 is SVGIG (reference sequence). The length of the CDR3 is 16 residues. V lost 4 bases and J lost 6; bases outside the gene matches: 18.

The chain combines TRBV6-6 with TRBJ1-1; D remains ambiguous. The V end was cut by 1 base, the J end by 5 bases, with 5 bases between. The length of the CDR3 is 12 residues. The V gene's germline CDR1 is MNHNY and CDR2 SVGAGI (reference sequence). The CDR3, as DNA: TGTGCCAGCAGTTACTATCGGACTGAAGCTTTCTTT. It is translated as CASSYYRTEAFF.

On this clone itself: Other DNA sequences of this sample code for an identical CDR3. V and J are TRBV3-1 (or the pseudogene TRBV3-2) and TRBJ2-1, with 12 bases lining up with TRBD2. The trim removed 5 bases at V and 4 bases at J, leaving 3 bases unmatched. Germline CDR1 is LGHDT and CDR2 is YNNKEL (reference sequence). The CDR3 loop spans 15 amino acids. CDR3 protein: CASSLLAGGYNEQFF. Written as DNA, the CDR3 is TGTGCCAGCAGCTTGCTAGCGGGAGGGTACAATGAGCAGTTCTTC.

The gene calls are TRBV4-1 and TRBJ1-3; possible D gene TRBD1, 5 bases. Per germline, CDR1 MGHRA and CDR2 YSYEKL. V was cut by 3 bases and J by 2 bases, with 14 bases left in between. CDR3 length equals 16 residues. DNA for the CDR3: TGCGCCAGCAGCCACCCCATAGGGGCAACTGGAAACACCATATATTTT. This sequence encodes CASSHPIGATGNTIYF.

The chain employs TRBV11-3 and TRBJ2-5, with TRBD1 matching over 10 bases. The CDR3 is made up of 14 amino acids. Per the germline V gene, CDR1 is SGHNT and CDR2 is YENEEA. Trimming took 5 bases from V and 5 from J; bases not matched to a gene: 5. CDR3 residues: CASSPGTGVETQYF. The CDR3 DNA reads TGTGCCAGCAGCCCCGGGACAGGGGTGGAGACCCAGTACTTC.

The V gene is TRBV27, the J gene TRBJ1-6; D remains ambiguous. Germline CDR1 MNHEY, CDR2 SMNVEV (reference sequence). The V end lost 3 bases, the J end lost 0 bases, and 12 bases lay between the germline ends. CDR3 length equals 17 residues. CDR3 region: CASSLGTPSSYNSPLHF. The CDR3 DNA reads as TGTGCCAGCAGTTTGGGCACACCGAGCTCCTATAATTCACCCCTCCACTTT.

The V gene is TRBV6-6, the J gene TRBJ1-2, with TRBD1 identical over 9 bases. J lost 3 bases, V lost 5 bases, and 4 bases had no gene match. CDR3 size: 14 residues. Germline V lookup: CDR1 MNHNY, CDR2 SVGAGI (reference sequence). CDR3 sequence reads: CASSTTGGHYGYTF. In DNA, the CDR3 is TGTGCCAGCAGTACAACAGGGGGCCACTATGGCTACACCTTC.